The source of this T cell receptor (beta chain) is a study of human thymus T cells. Study-wide findings and caveats: Usage of V and J genes appeared biased in thymic and blood repertoires.

With 2 bases removed from V and 6 bases from J, the gap between germline ends came to 10 bases. The CDR3 sequence is 13 residues long. Germline-derived CDR1 and CDR2 are SGHAT and FQNNGV. To note about this clone: Its antigen is as yet unknown.

Here immunoSEQ multiplex PCR was the method, and the copy in TCRdb shows in-frame clones only, minus some. Seen here are some 46,000 clones, roughly 94% observed once, and the top ten hold approximately 0.13%. The source of this sequence is a boy in the first two years of life with a congenital heart defect but otherwise immunologically healthy. V usage is TRBV11-2 and J usage is TRBJ1-1; D not resolved. Sequenced: blood. The CDR3 nucleotides read TGTGCCAGCAGCTTAAATGGGCCGGCTGAAGCTTTCTTT. The encoded protein is CASSLNGPAEAFF.